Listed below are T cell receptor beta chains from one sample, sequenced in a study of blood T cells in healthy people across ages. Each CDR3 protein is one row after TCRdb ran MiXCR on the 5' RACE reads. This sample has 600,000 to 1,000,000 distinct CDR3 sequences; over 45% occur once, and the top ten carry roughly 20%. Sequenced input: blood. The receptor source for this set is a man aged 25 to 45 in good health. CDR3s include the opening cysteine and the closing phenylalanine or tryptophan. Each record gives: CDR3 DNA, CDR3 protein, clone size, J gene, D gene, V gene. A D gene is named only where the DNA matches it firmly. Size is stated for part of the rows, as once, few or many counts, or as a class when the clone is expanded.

cdr3_nt: TGTGCCAGCAGCCCCCGGACACTGGAAAAACTGTTTTTT
cdr3_aa: CASSPRTLEKLFF
clone_size: .
j_call: TRBJ1-4
d_call: .
v_call: TRBV7-2

cdr3_nt: TGTGCCAGCAGTTTGGATAGAAATGAAGCTTTCTTT
cdr3_aa: CASSLDRNEAFF
clone_size: .
j_call: TRBJ1-1
d_call: .
v_call: TRBV12-3/TRBV12-4

cdr3_nt: TGCAGTGCTAGTGGTCCGGGACCTAGCACAGACACGCAGTATTTT
cdr3_aa: CSASGPGPSTDTQYF
clone_size: .
j_call: TRBJ2-3
d_call: .
v_call: TRBV20-1

cdr3_nt: TGTGCCAGCTCACCCTTGGGACAGTCCGGAGGCGAAAAACTGTTTTTT
cdr3_aa: CASSPLGQSGGEKLFF
clone_size: .
j_call: TRBJ1-4
d_call: TRBD1
v_call: TRBV18

cdr3_nt: TGTGCCAGCAGCTTAGTGGCCGTGCGGGTGTCACCCCTCCACTTT
cdr3_aa: CASSLVAVRVSPLHF
clone_size: .
j_call: TRBJ1-6
d_call: .
v_call: TRBV11-2

cdr3_nt: TGTGCCAGCAGCGTAGGACAGGGAAGAAATGAGCAGTTCTTC
cdr3_aa: CASSVGQGRNEQFF
clone_size: .
j_call: TRBJ2-1
d_call: TRBD1
v_call: TRBV9

cdr3_nt: TGCAGCGTTGAAGATCTGGGGGGCTACACCTTC
cdr3_aa: CSVEDLGGYTF
clone_size: few
j_call: TRBJ1-2
d_call: .
v_call: TRBV29-1

cdr3_nt: TGCAGTGCTAGAATCGGGGCCTACGAGCAGTACTTC
cdr3_aa: CSARIGAYEQYF
clone_size: .
j_call: TRBJ2-7
d_call: .
v_call: TRBV20-1

cdr3_nt: TGTGCCAGCAGTGACCCTGCCGGGAGGGGCGACTATGGCTACACCTTC
cdr3_aa: CASSDPAGRGDYGYTF
clone_size: few
j_call: TRBJ1-2
d_call: .
v_call: TRBV25-1

cdr3_nt: TGTGCCAGCAGTTTAGGGGGACTGGGGGAGACCCAGTACTTC
cdr3_aa: CASSLGGLGETQYF
clone_size: few
j_call: TRBJ2-5
d_call: .
v_call: TRBV12-3/TRBV12-4

cdr3_nt: TGTGCCAGCTGCCAGGGGCCAGGGAGATCTAACTATGGCTACACCTTC
cdr3_aa: CASCQGPGRSNYGYTF
clone_size: .
j_call: TRBJ1-2
d_call: .
v_call: TRBV6-6

cdr3_nt: TGTGCCAGCAGTGGTTCCGGGACGGGTAGTTTCTATGGCTACACCTTC
cdr3_aa: CASSGSGTGSFYGYTF
clone_size: .
j_call: TRBJ1-2
d_call: .
v_call: TRBV2

cdr3_nt: TGTGCCAGCTCACCGCGGGACTCTCAGTTCAAAGAGACCCAGTACTTC
cdr3_aa: CASSPRDSQFKETQYF
clone_size: .
j_call: TRBJ2-5
d_call: .
v_call: TRBV18

cdr3_nt: TGCAGTGCTCCTAGCGGGACTTACTCCTACGAGCAGTACTTC
cdr3_aa: CSAPSGTYSYEQYF
clone_size: few
j_call: TRBJ2-7
d_call: TRBD2
v_call: TRBV20-1

cdr3_nt: TGCAGCGTCCACTCATACGGGAGGAGCGAGCAGTACTTC
cdr3_aa: CSVHSYGRSEQYF
clone_size: few
j_call: TRBJ2-7
d_call: TRBD2
v_call: TRBV29-1

cdr3_nt: TGCAGCGTTCCCGAGGCATCCGTGTACAAGGAGCAGTTCTTC
cdr3_aa: CSVPEASVYKEQFF
clone_size: .
j_call: TRBJ2-1
d_call: .
v_call: TRBV29-1

cdr3_nt: TGTGCCAGCAGTCGACTTAGCGGGGCCTACGAGCAGTACTTC
cdr3_aa: CASSRLSGAYEQYF
clone_size: .
j_call: TRBJ2-7
d_call: TRBD2
v_call: TRBV28

cdr3_nt: TGCAGTGCCCGACTAGGATACGAGCAGTACTTC
cdr3_aa: CSARLGYEQYF
clone_size: few
j_call: TRBJ2-7
d_call: .
v_call: TRBV20-1

cdr3_nt: TGTGCCACCAGCAGAGATCGGGGGAGCTCCTACGAGCAGTACTTC
cdr3_aa: CATSRDRGSSYEQYF
clone_size: many
j_call: TRBJ2-7
d_call: .
v_call: TRBV15

cdr3_nt: TGTGCCAGTAGCCGGGCGTACACTGAAGCTTTCTTT
cdr3_aa: CASSRAYTEAFF
clone_size: few
j_call: TRBJ1-1
d_call: .
v_call: TRBV19

cdr3_nt: TGTGCCAGTATCTCCGGGACTAGGATCACAGATACGCAGTATTTT
cdr3_aa: CASISGTRITDTQYF
clone_size: .
j_call: TRBJ2-3
d_call: TRBD2
v_call: TRBV19

cdr3_nt: TGTGCCAGCAGTGACCCGTACAGGGGGCAAGCAGATACGCAGTATTTT
cdr3_aa: CASSDPYRGQADTQYF
clone_size: .
j_call: TRBJ2-3
d_call: TRBD1
v_call: TRBV25-1

cdr3_nt: TGTGCCAGCAGGCCCGGGACACTATACAATGAGCAGTTCTTC
cdr3_aa: CASRPGTLYNEQFF
clone_size: .
j_call: TRBJ2-1
d_call: .
v_call: TRBV7-2

cdr3_nt: TGTGCCAGCAGTTTAGCGACGAAAGGGCGAGTCACTGAAGCTTTCTTT
cdr3_aa: CASSLATKGRVTEAFF
clone_size: .
j_call: TRBJ1-1
d_call: .
v_call: TRBV12-3/TRBV12-4

cdr3_nt: TGTGCCAGCAGTTTGGCTAGCGGGAGTGTTTACGAGCAGTACTTC
cdr3_aa: CASSLASGSVYEQYF
clone_size: .
j_call: TRBJ2-7
d_call: TRBD2
v_call: TRBV28

cdr3_nt: TGCAGTGTCCTGGGACAGGGGAATCAGCCCCAGCATTTT
cdr3_aa: CSVLGQGNQPQHF
clone_size: many
j_call: TRBJ1-5
d_call: TRBD1
v_call: TRBV20-1

cdr3_nt: TGTGCCAGCAGTTCGAGCGGGGGACACCAAGAGACCCAGTACTTC
cdr3_aa: CASSSSGGHQETQYF
clone_size: .
j_call: TRBJ2-5
d_call: TRBD2
v_call: TRBV12-3/TRBV12-4

cdr3_nt: TGTGCCAGCAGCTTGGGACTTCTCAACGAGCAGTACTTC
cdr3_aa: CASSLGLLNEQYF
clone_size: .
j_call: TRBJ2-7
d_call: .
v_call: TRBV12-3/TRBV12-4